These T cell receptor beta chains were read from a single sample in a study of blood T cell repertoires in COVID-19. Sequencing used immunoSEQ multiplex PCR; TCRdb keeps in-frame clones, though not all of them. This table holds 200,000 to 300,000 clones, 86% found once. The sequenced material came from peripheral blood. The source is a man older than 75 with acute or convalescent COVID-19. Both conserved end residues are part of each CDR3. Expanded clones are given a class, and other clones once, few, many or no size at all.

TRBV10-3 | . | CAISESPAEKLFF
TRBV6-6 | . | CASRLRREGTEAFF
TRBV5-6 | . | CASSLAPSSYEQYF
TRBV7-2 | . | CASSFGGTGGRGNTEAFF
TRBV6-5 | . | CASSSQGSNQPQHF
TRBV27 | . | CASRWTENTGELFF
TRBV5-4 | . | CASSLPSSGANVLTF
TRBV11-1 | once | CASSLASGGTGYGYTF
TRBV6-5 | . | CASREGTVNTEAFF
TRBV7-6 | . | CASSSDGTVNTEAFF
TRBV5-5 | . | CASSLRWNEQFF
TRBV9 | . | CASSVGREGRGELFF
TRBV28 | few | CASRYPRGSDYGYTF
TRBV20-1 | . | CSASSPSPGLSTDTQYF
TRBV7-8 | . | CASSSTSYADTQYF
TRBV7-3 | once | CASSAGTDNSNQPQHF
TRBV7-2 | . | CASSPQFSGNTIYF
TRBV2 | . | CASSLGQSNQPQHF
TRBV5-4 | . | CASSSHQTGRVLEQYF
TRBV5-1 | . | CASSEQGLNEQFF
TRBV27 | few | CASSLSGGVGTEAFF
TRBV5-1 | . | CASSPPRQDEAFF
TRBV7-2 | . | CASSSQGASGNTIYF
TRBV28 | . | CASRTGQGASPLHF
TRBV5-1 | . | CASSLNSDNSPLHF
TRBV29-1 | . | CSVAGVAGMNTEAFF
TRBV7-8 | . | CASSPTGGNFNYGYTF
TRBV5-5 | . | CASSLSGQLYEQYF
TRBV28 | . | CASTTRAYGYTF
TRBV2 | . | CASQTGAPGSNQPQHF
TRBV29-1 | . | CSVESQVGYNEQFF
TRBV28 | . | CASSLMTAIQGQPQHF
TRBV7-9 | . | CASSLQAGNTEAFF
TRBV2 | . | CASRDSSGANVLTF
TRBV7-2 | . | CASSLVGGVNNQPQHF
TRBV7-2 | . | CASSPFLGGNTEAFF
TRBV20-1 | . | CSASQGQGTGELFF
TRBV7-9 | . | CASTSVAGGRGETQYF
TRBV10-3 | . | CAIRRGTGSGNEQFF
TRBV5-5 | . | CASSLYLAGYNEQFF
TRBV7-8 | . | CASSLTSGDSPLHF
TRBV28 | . | CASSFDRAYNSPLHF
TRBV7-3 | . | CASSLTGRGNEQFF
TRBV10-3 | . | CAISESRDRGSEAFF
TRBV29-1 | few | CSVARGGYGYTF
TRBV29-1 | few | CSSERGRTYNEQFF
TRBV3-1/TRBV3-2 | . | CASSRGGLDQPQHF
TRBV7-9 | . | CTTRSAFF
TRBV20-1 | . | CSVTGAETQYF
TRBV4-2 | . | CASSQEGGEISPLHF
TRBV3-1/TRBV3-2 | . | CASSLAGGSYEQYF
TRBV15 | . | CATSLNEKLFF
TRBV28 | . | CASQTGRDYNSPLHF
TRBV7-9 | . | CASSRGGQETQYF
TRBV12-3/TRBV12-4 | . | CASSFDGKYGYTF
TRBV7-9 | . | CASSFQVSDEQYF
TRBV3-1/TRBV3-2 | . | CASSQAGDPINYGYTF